These 26 T cell receptor beta chains share one sample of origin, sequenced in a study of CD8 T cells in ankylosing spondylitis. TCRdb re-derived calls from the 5' RACE reads in MiXCR, one entry per CDR3 protein. The data show under 250,000 distinct CDR3 sequences, over 9.5% seen once. Sequencing was done on a sample of blood, either unsorted or a sorted T cell fraction (not recorded which). Source of these receptors: a male donor with ankylosing spondylitis or in good health (not recorded which).

The table lists this clonotype with many counts. J is TRBJ1-4 and V is TRBV5-1; D possibly corresponds to TRBD1 (5 bases). The CDR3 contains 14 residues. The V and J ends lost 4 bases and 5 bases respectively, with 12 bases between them. Per germline, CDR1 SGHRS and CDR2 YFSETQ. CDR3 loop: CASSDSGGNEKLFF. The CDR3 DNA follows: TGCGCCAGCAGCGACAGCGGGGGGAATGAAAAACTGTTTTTT. Full variable domain (outside the CDR3, taken from reference TRBV5-1 and TRBJ1-4): KAGVTQTPRYLIKTRGQQVTLSCSPISGHRSVSWYQQTPGQGLQFLFEYFSETQRNKGNFPGRFSGRQFSNSRSEMNVSTLELGDSALYLCASSDSGGNEKLFFGSGTQLSVL.

This clonotype was picked up many times. The gene calls are TRBV5-1 and TRBJ2-1; 8 bases align to TRBD2. The CDR3 length is 13 residues. Germline V gene data show CDR1 as SGHRS and CDR2 as YFSETQ. The trim removed 3 bases at V and 10 bases at J, leaving 6 bases unmatched. The CDR3 protein is CASSSGLAGEQFF. As DNA, the CDR3 is TGCGCCAGCAGCTCCGGACTAGCCGGAGAGCAGTTCTTC.

This clonotype has only a few counts. CDR3 loop: CASSGGSEYF. CDR3 nucleotide sequence: TGTGCCAGCAGCGGGGGGTCGGAGTACTTC. V is TRBV2 and J is TRBJ2-7, with 7 bases that match TRBD2. CDR1 SNHLY and CDR2 FYNNEI come from the germline V gene. CDR3 length equals 10 residues. J gave up 11 bases and V 6 bases, and 4 bases lay outside the gene matches.

This clonotype was detected ten times or more. J is TRBJ1-2 and V is TRBV5-5; 8 bases are shared with TRBD1. Germline V gene lookup returns CDR1 SGHKS and CDR2 YYEKEE (reference sequence). The CDR3 runs to 15 residues. V lost 3 bases, J lost 5 bases, and 9 bases stayed unmatched. Here the CDR3 reads CASSSTGQGVYGYTF. CDR3 sequence (DNA): TGTGCCAGCAGCTCGACCGGACAGGGAGTGTATGGCTACACCTTC.

On this clonotype itself: A read error may produce the germline difference seen at one junction end. V and J are TRBV7-9 and TRBJ1-1, with TRBD1 as a possible D gene (5 bases). This CDR3 spans 14 amino acids. Per germline, CDR1 SEHNR and CDR2 FQNEAQ (reference sequence). CDR3 in DNA: TGTACCAGCAGCTTCGGACAAATTTCGCCCGAAGCTTTCTTT. Translation gives CTSSFGQISPEAFF.

This clonotype was detected many times. This sequence joins TRBV5-5 and TRBJ2-3; D is unclear. This CDR3 spans 16 amino acids. Germline CDR1 and CDR2: SGHKS and YYEKEE (reference sequence). V lost 4 bases and J 4 bases, leaving 19 bases between the germline ends. Here the CDR3 reads CASSQHPPRSADTQYF. The CDR3 DNA sequence: TGTGCCAGCAGCCAGCATCCCCCCCGAAGTGCAGATACGCAGTATTTT.

The sample holds many counts of this clonotype. The CDR3 DNA reads TGTGCCACCAGTCCAGGGGGAAGCACCGGGGAGCTGTTTTTT. It specifies CATSPGGSTGELFF. The chain joins TRBV24-1 to TRBJ2-2; 7 nucleotides match TRBD1. This CDR3 is built from 14 residues. V lost 6 bases and J lost 4; bases outside the gene matches: 4. The germline V gene has CDR1 KGHDR and CDR2 SFDVKD.

This clonotype occurred many times. The chain carries TRBV4-1 and TRBJ2-3; TRBD2 is a possible D gene (7 bases). This CDR3 is 19 amino acids long. Per the germline V gene, CDR1 is MGHRA and CDR2 is YSYEKL. Trimming pared 4 bases from V and 2 bases from J, leaving 25 bases between. The CDR3 is CASSPQPSGGGPFTDTQYF. The CDR3, as DNA: TGCGCCAGCAGCCCACAGCCCTCTGGCGGGGGCCCCTTCACAGATACGCAGTATTTT.

This clonotype appeared once. Being one base from a much bigger clone, this may be a read error. This chain connects TRBV18 to TRBJ1-2; perhaps TRBD1 as D (5 bases). This CDR3 contains 14 residues. The germline gives CDR1 KGHSH, CDR2 LQKENI. DNA of the CDR3: TGTGTCAGCTCACCAGGACATAAAGACTATGGCTACACCTTC. It is translated as CVSSPGHKDYGYTF.

As to this clonotype: A much larger clone differs from this one at a single base, so this may be a read error. The V gene is TRBV19, the J gene TRBJ1-1; D might be TRBD1 (6 bases). The CDR3 is 18 residues long. Germline assignment: CDR1 LNHDA and CDR2 SQIVND (reference sequence). V lost 1 base to trimming and J lost 7 bases, with 25 bases between them. The DNA of the CDR3 is TGTGCCAGTAGTATAGTTCCCCCTGGGGATACAGGGAATATTGAAGCTTTCTTT. This encodes CASSIVPPGDTGNIEAFF. The full variable domain, its missing parts supplied by reference TRBV19 and TRBJ1-1, is DGGITQSPKYLFRKEGQNVTLSCEQNLNHDAMYWYRQDPGQGLRLIYYSQIVNDFQKGDIAEGYSVSREKKESFPLTVTSAQKNPTAFYLCASSIVPPGDTGNIEAFFGQGTRLTVV.

This clonotype appeared many times. The J gene is TRBJ2-5, the V gene TRBV20-1; D remains unclear. The CDR3 totals 15 residues. V was shortened by 4 bases and J by 3 bases, with 18 bases between the two germline ends. Germline-derived CDR1 and CDR2 are DFQATT and SNEGSKA (reference sequence). CDR3: CSATDLEVAEETQYF. CDR3 DNA: TGCAGTGCTACCGATCTAGAAGTGGCCGAAGAGACCCAGTACTTC.

Points on this clonotype: Possible read error: a much larger clone is one base away. V and J are TRBV20-1 and TRBJ2-1, with D tentatively TRBD1 or TRBD2 (5 bases each). V was clipped by 1 base and J by 7 bases, with 17 bases between them. CDR1 is DFQATT and CDR2 is SNEGSKA in the germline V gene (reference sequence). The CDR3 loop spans 15 amino acids. The CDR3 nucleotides are TGCAGTGCTAGAGGAGGGGCAGGTGTGGGGAATGAGCAGTTCTTC. Its protein is CSARGGAGVGNEQFF.

The sample holds many counts of this clonotype. This chain joins TRBV5-1 and TRBJ2-3, with 12 bases matching TRBD2. Germline assignment: CDR1 SGHRS and CDR2 YFSETQ. The CDR3 runs 15 residues. With V trimmed by 3 bases and J by 4 bases, 3 bases remained unmatched. The CDR3 sequence is CASSSSGREADTQYF. DNA for the CDR3: TGCGCCAGCAGCTCTAGCGGGAGGGAGGCAGATACGCAGTATTTT.

This clonotype was detected ten times or more. The chain uses TRBV6-1 and TRBJ1-1, with 7 bases identical to TRBD1. With V trimmed by 7 bases and J by 6 bases, 11 bases remained unmatched. Germline-derived CDR1 and CDR2 are MNHNS and SASEGT. The length of the CDR3 is 14 residues. The CDR3 nucleotides are TGTGCCAGCACCCGGACAGGAGCTAAGGCTGAAGCTTTCTTT. Protein: CASTRTGAKAEAFF.

About this clonotype itself: It may be a read error: a sequence one base away is much more abundant. The rearrangement joins TRBV5-1 to TRBJ2-7, with D maybe TRBD2 (6 bases). The V gene's germline CDR1 is SGHRS and CDR2 YFSETQ. This CDR3 comprises 14 residues. The CDR3 nucleotides read TGCGTCAGCAGCTCTGGGGGGATGAGCTACGAGCAGTACTTC. As protein: CVSSSGGMSYEQYF.

There are a few counts of this clonotype. This chain connects TRBV11-3 to TRBJ1-2, with TRBD1 matching 9 bases. From germline, CDR1 is SGHNT and CDR2 YENEEA. V trimming: 2 bases; J trimming: 5 bases; junction bases outside the gene matches: 15. CDR3 length: 18 amino acids. This CDR3 reads CASSLLLGTGSVSYGYTF. The CDR3 DNA reads TGTGCCAGCAGCTTACTGCTTGGGACAGGGTCCGTATCTTATGGCTACACCTTC.

This clonotype was counted many times. V gene TRBV29-1 combines with J gene TRBJ2-1, with 9 bases matching TRBD2. With 3 bases clipped from V and 0 bases from J, the junction kept 9 bases outside the gene matches. The CDR3 is 17 residues long. Per the germline V gene, CDR1 is SQVTM and CDR2 is ANQGSEA. The CDR3 bases are TGCAGCGTTGACGCCGGGACTAGCTTAAGCTCCTACAATGAGCAGTTCTTC. This translates into CSVDAGTSLSSYNEQFF.

There are a few counts of this clonotype. This sequence joins TRBV7-9 and TRBJ1-2, with a possible D match to TRBD1 (6 bases). V gave up 0 bases and J gave up 1 base, with 9 bases separating them. In germline, CDR1 is SEHNR, CDR2 FQNEAQ (reference sequence). This CDR3 has 15 residues. The CDR3 protein is CASSLAPGVNYGYTF. The CDR3 bases are TGTGCCAGCAGCTTAGCACCAGGGGTTAACTATGGCTACACCTTC. The full variable domain, with the rest looked up from reference TRBV7-9 and TRBJ1-2, is DTGVSQNPRHKITKRGQNVTFRCDPISEHNRLYWYRQTLGQGPEFLTYFQNEAQLEKSRLLSDRFSAERPKGSFSTLEIQRTEQGDSAMYLCASSLAPGVNYGYTFGSGTRLTVV.

This clonotype came up a few times. V usage is TRBV18 and J usage is TRBJ2-7; D perhaps matches TRBD1 (5 bases). The germline gives CDR1 KGHSH, CDR2 LQKENI. V was cut by 2 bases and J by 12 bases, with 11 bases left in between. The CDR3 totals 11 residues. This chain's CDR3 is CASSPGQGLYF. The CDR3 DNA is TGTGCCAGCTCACCAGGGCAGGGCCTGTACTTC.

This clonotype appeared many times. The V and J genes are TRBV12-3 or TRBV12-4 and TRBJ1-1, with 8 positions matching TRBD1. Losses at the gene ends were 4 bases for V and 7 bases for J; bases not matched to a gene: 11. This CDR3 has 15 amino acids. CDR3 sequence: CASSSIDRGAGEAFF. DNA of the CDR3: TGTGCCAGCAGTTCGATAGACAGGGGTGCTGGTGAAGCTTTCTTT.

This clonotype was observed at least ten times. The chain joins TRBV5-1 to TRBJ2-3; 9 nucleotides line up with TRBD2. This CDR3 comprises 18 residues. The J segment lost 0 bases and the V segment lost 0 bases, leaving 8 bases of the junction unmatched. Germline CDR1 reads SGHRS; CDR2 reads YFSETQ. The CDR3 here is CASSLEFSGGPSTDTQYF. CDR3 bases: TGCGCCAGCAGCTTGGAATTTAGCGGGGGCCCGAGCACAGATACGCAGTATTTT.

The sample holds a few counts of this clonotype. The CDR3 DNA sequence: TGTGCCTGGAGTGGCAGACAATACGGGACTAGCGAGGCAGATACGCAGTATTTT. Translation: CAWSGRQYGTSEADTQYF. The chain recombines TRBV30 with TRBJ2-3, with 10 bases matching TRBD2. The CDR3 totals 18 residues. CDR1 and CDR2 (germline): GTSNPN, SVGIG (reference sequence). The V and J ends lost 1 base and 4 bases, in that order; junction bases with no gene match: 14.

The table lists this clonotype with many counts. J is TRBJ2-1 and V is TRBV27; 10 positions match TRBD2. V shed 4 bases, J shed 8 bases, and the junction held 11 bases outside the gene matches. The CDR3 spans 16 residues. The germline CDR1 and CDR2 sequences are MNHEY and SMNVEV (reference sequence). CDR3 DNA: TGTGCCAGCAGTTCAAGCGGGAGGGCCAGGCACGATGAGCAGTTCTTC. Residues: CASSSSGRARHDEQFF.

J is TRBJ2-4 and V is TRBV6-1, with 9 bases that match TRBD1. The V segment lost 1 base and the J segment 3 bases; nucleotides outside the gene matches: 13. CDR1 is MNHNS and CDR2 is SASEGT in the germline V gene. The CDR3 loop spans 19 amino acids. CDR3 DNA: TGTGCCAGCAGTGAAGTCTTGTTTGGGACAGGGACGGTCAAAAACATTCAGTACTTC. Protein sequence: CASSEVLFGTGTVKNIQYF.

V is TRBV20-1 and J is TRBJ2-1, with D uncertain. Trimming left V 5 bases short and J 7 bases short, with 15 bases between. Germline V gene sequence: CDR1 DFQATT, CDR2 SNEGSKA (reference sequence). There are 13 residues in the CDR3. DNA for the CDR3: TGCAGTGCTTCCCTGCAGGCATGGAATGAGCAGTTCTTC. Translated: CSASLQAWNEQFF.

The gene calls are TRBV11-2 and TRBJ1-2; D is unresolved. CDR3 length equals 15 residues. Germline V gene lookup returns CDR1 SGHAT and CDR2 FQNNGV. V was cut by 0 bases and J by 1 base, with 9 bases left in between. The CDR3 nucleotides are TGTGCCAGCAGCTTAGAAACCGGCAGTAACTATGGCTACACCTTC. Protein: CASSLETGSNYGYTF.